This T cell receptor (beta chain) was documented in a study of T-cell memory formation after mild COVID-19. Study context: TCR clusters were mostly donor specific.

Notes on the study in general: Clones shrinking between day 15 and 85 showed a balanced CD4/CD8 split, and those that grew later tilted toward CD4+. Memory sampled before infection contained some responding clones, suggesting cross-reactive memory joined.

TCRdb independently ran MiXCR on the 5' RACE reads; one entry per CDR3 protein. The sample lists about 250,000 distinct CDR3 sequences, roughly 18% seen once, with more than 20% in the top ten. This clonotype has at least ten counts. No antigen is known for it. This CDR3 has 14 residues. Looked up from germline, CDR1 is SEHNR and CDR2 is FQNEAQ (reference sequence). J gave up 7 bases and V 0 bases, and 3 bases lay outside the gene matches. The sequence was collected from a man in his late teens or twenties who had mild COVID-19 (a few samples of this study predate the infection). Cell type and time point are not known. V gene TRBV7-9 combines with J gene TRBJ1-2, with TRBD1 identical over 9 bases. The sequenced sample was PBMCs or a T cell subset sorted from them (not recorded which). The CDR3 sequence: CASSLADRGSGYTF. The CDR3 DNA is TGTGCCAGCAGCTTAGCGGACAGGGGTAGTGGCTACACCTTC.